This TCR beta chain stems from a study of CD8 T cells in ankylosing spondylitis. A quantitative 5'-RACE method, one with molecular barcodes, was used to make TCR beta libraries. In TCRdb, the 5' RACE reads were re-called with MiXCR into one record per CDR3 protein. The sample holds about 200,000 distinct CDR3 sequences, about 13% seen once. Study-level results: For ankylosing spondylitis blood, a TCR beta motif of several highly homologous variants appeared characteristic. Those disease-linked clones were CD8+; they were also relatively rare in peripheral blood. It was reported that disease-linked clones were significantly enriched in matched ankylosing spondylitis synovial fluid.

About this clonotype itself: Its antigen is not identified.

The J segment lost 10 bases and the V segment lost 2 bases, leaving 9 bases of the junction unmatched. Germline CDR1 is SGHRS and CDR2 is YFSETQ. This CDR3 region has 16 residues. This TCR was sampled from a male donor with ankylosing spondylitis or in good health (not recorded which). The rearrangement uses TRBV5-1 and TRBJ1-6, with 10 bases identical to TRBD1. The sequencing sample was made of blood, either unsorted or a sorted T cell fraction (not recorded which). CDR3 in amino acids: CASSFLGTGVNSPLHF. As DNA, the CDR3 is TGCGCCAGCAGCTTCCTTGGGACAGGGGTTAACTCACCCCTCCACTTT.